These 17 T cell receptor beta chains share one sample of origin, sequenced in a study of shared clonotypes between healthy human individuals. CD45RO-negative, CCR7-positively selected cells formed the naive CD8 fraction, excluding terminally differentiated effector memory CD45RA+ cells. Produced via immunoSEQ multiplex PCR; TCRdb's table is partial and in-frame only. The sample consists of about 2.2 million clones, roughly 93% of them appearing once. Input material: naive CD8+ T cells from PBMCs. Source of these receptors: a man aged 18 to 29 in good health. Some clones in this sample may be carry-over from other donors' samples.

The rearrangement uses TRBV7-6 and TRBJ2-7; TRBD1 aligns across 8 bases. The V gene's germline CDR1 is SGHVS and CDR2 FNYEAQ. V lost 5 bases, J lost 2 bases, and 8 bases stayed unmatched. The CDR3 loop spans 15 amino acids. The CDR3 DNA reads as TGTGCCAGCAGCGAGGACAGGGAAGGGGCCTACGAGCAGTACTTC. Amino acids: CASSEDREGAYEQYF.

This chain uses TRBV27 with TRBJ2-7, with TRBD2 identical over 7 bases. The CDR3 contains 14 residues. J gave up 3 bases and V 6 bases, and 8 bases lay outside the gene matches. Germline lookup yields CDR1 MNHEY and CDR2 SMNVEV (reference sequence). This CDR3 reads CASSPRGENYEQYF. The CDR3 DNA follows: TGTGCCAGCAGCCCCCGGGGGGAAAACTACGAGCAGTACTTC.

The chain recombines TRBV5-4 with TRBJ2-7, with D perhaps TRBD2 (6 bases). This CDR3 is 15 amino acids long. Looked up from germline, CDR1 is SGHNT and CDR2 is YYREEE (reference sequence). V was clipped by 4 bases and J by 0 bases, with 14 bases between them. The CDR3 region is CASSRGAGPSYEQYF. For the CDR3, the DNA is TGTGCCAGCAGCCGCGGAGCGGGCCCCTCCTACGAGCAGTACTTC.

The CDR3 spells CASSLDRGINNEQFF. CDR3 coding DNA: TGTGCCAGCAGCTTAGACAGGGGCATAAACAATGAGCAGTTCTTC. This chain joins TRBV7-4 and TRBJ2-1, with 7 nucleotides matching TRBD1. Trimming took 1 base from V and 5 from J; bases not matched to a gene: 5. This CDR3 spans 15 amino acids. CDR1 SGHVT and CDR2 SQSDAQ come from the germline V gene. The variable domain in full, with the rest retrieved from reference TRBV7-4 and TRBJ2-1, is GAGVSQSPRYKVAKRGRDVALRCDSISGHVTLYWYRQTLGQGSEVLTYSQSDAQRDKSGRPSGRFSAERPERSVSTLKIQRTEQGDSAVYLCASSLDRGINNEQFFGPGTRLTVL.

The J gene is TRBJ1-1, the V gene TRBV7-9; maybe TRBD1 (5 bases). Germline V CDR1 and CDR2: SEHNR, FQNEAQ (reference sequence). The CDR3 has 17 residues. Trimming took 2 bases from V and 4 from J, leaving 20 bases between them. CDR3 sequence: CASSLRGMSGGITEAFF. The DNA of the CDR3 is TGTGCCAGCAGCTTACGGGGGATGTCGGGAGGAATCACTGAAGCTTTCTTT.

The chain has TRBV11-2 and TRBJ1-1, with D perhaps matching TRBD1 (5 bases). CDR1 and CDR2 from the germline V gene are SGHAT and FQNNGV. This CDR3 has 15 residues. V lost 1 base, J lost 1 base, and 10 bases lay in between. The chain's CDR3 is CASSLVLGPNTEAFF. The CDR3 nucleotides read TGTGCCAGCAGCTTAGTTTTGGGACCGAACACTGAAGCTTTCTTT.

This chain uses TRBV9 with TRBJ1-2, with D perhaps TRBD1 (5 bases). The CDR3 extends over 15 amino acids. V lost 3 bases and J lost 0, with 12 bases in between. Germline lookup yields CDR1 SGDLS and CDR2 YYNGEE. CDR3 residues: CASSGAGTANYGYTF. CDR3 nucleotide sequence: TGTGCCAGCAGCGGGGCCGGGACCGCTAACTATGGCTACACCTTC.

The chain links TRBV7-3 to TRBJ2-4, with 8 bases fitting TRBD2. The J call may be wrong; the DNA end is better matched by TRBJ2-5. Per the germline V gene, CDR1 is SGHTA and CDR2 is FQGTGA. This CDR3 region has 13 residues. This CDR3 is CASSASGGGTQYF. The CDR3 DNA follows: TGTGCCAGCAGCGCCAGCGGGGGAGGGACCCAGTACTTC.

The CDR3 DNA sequence: TGTGCCAGCAGCCCCCCGGGACAGTACCGCTATGGCTACACCTTC. This sequence encodes CASSPPGQYRYGYTF. The chain couples TRBV13 to TRBJ1-2, with TRBD1 matching over 7 bases. The V gene end was trimmed by 5 bases and the J gene end by 4 bases; junction bases not matched to a gene: 10. In germline, CDR1 is PRHDT, CDR2 FYEKMQ (reference sequence). This CDR3 region has 15 residues.

The CDR3 DNA follows: TGTGCCAGCAGTCTTCACTTAGAAACGGGAGGAAAACTGTTTTTT. Protein sequence: CASSLHLETGGKLFF. The genes are TRBV28 and TRBJ1-4; the D is unclear. CDR1 MDHEN and CDR2 SYDVKM come from the germline V gene. With 5 bases removed from V and 10 bases from J, the gap between germline ends came to 20 bases. The CDR3 contains 15 residues.

J is TRBJ2-1 and V is TRBV29-1, with D perhaps TRBD2 (6 bases). Looked up from germline, CDR1 is SQVTM and CDR2 is ANQGSEA. The CDR3 has 12 amino acids. V was trimmed by 3 bases and J by 8 bases, leaving 11 bases between them. Here the CDR3 DNA reads TGCAGCGTTGATGCGGGACTGCATGAGCAGTTCTTC. Protein sequence: CSVDAGLHEQFF.

The V call is TRBV25-1, the J call TRBJ2-7; D is unresolved. Looked up from germline, CDR1 is MGHDK and CDR2 is SYGVNS. The CDR3 spans 13 residues. V gave up 2 bases and J gave up 10 bases, with 15 bases separating them. As DNA, the CDR3 is TGTGCCAGCAGTGAAAAGGGCCTCTCCTACCAGTACTTC. Its protein product is CASSEKGLSYQYF.

V usage is TRBV11-2 and J usage is TRBJ1-2; D remains unclear. Trimming pared 2 bases from V and 0 bases from J, leaving 7 bases between. This CDR3 contains 14 residues. Germline V gives CDR1 SGHAT, CDR2 FQNNGV. In DNA form, the CDR3 reads TGTGCCAGCAGCTTAACCCGAACTAACTATGGCTACACCTTC. This encodes CASSLTRTNYGYTF.

The CDR3 nucleotides read TGCAGCGTTACAGGGTACTCTAACTATGGCTACACCTTC. Translated: CSVTGYSNYGYTF. The gene calls are TRBV29-1 and TRBJ1-2; possibly TRBD1 for D (6 bases). Germline CDR1 and CDR2: SQVTM and ANQGSEA. V shed 5 bases and J shed 0 bases, with 10 bases lying between them. The CDR3 has 13 amino acids.

CDR3: CASSLGGGANQPQHF. The DNA of the CDR3 is TGTGCCAGCAGCTTAGGAGGGGGAGCAAATCAGCCCCAGCATTTT. The chain links TRBV7-3 to TRBJ1-5; TRBD1 is a possible D gene (6 bases). The CDR3 spans 15 residues. V was cut by 2 bases and J by 4 bases, with 12 bases left in between. Germline-derived CDR1 and CDR2 are SGHTA and FQGTGA.

As concerns this clone: Within the sample, other DNA sequences also encode this same CDR3. The rearrangement joins TRBV9 to TRBJ2-7; D might be TRBD2 (6 bases). V was cut by 3 bases and J by 4 bases, with 8 bases left in between. The germline V gene encodes CDR1 SGDLS and CDR2 YYNGEE. CDR3 size: 12 residues. The CDR3 reads CASSAGGYEQYF. In DNA form, the CDR3 reads TGTGCCAGCAGCGCCGGGGGTTACGAGCAGTACTTC.

This clone is a singleton in its sample. The V gene is TRBV6-5, the J gene TRBJ1-2; possibly TRBD1 for D (6 bases). CDR3 length equals 14 residues. The ends were cut back, 2 bases at V and 4 bases at J, with 11 bases in the middle. Per the germline V gene, CDR1 is MNHEY and CDR2 is SVGAGI. The CDR3 loop is CASSYNDRSYGYTF. The CDR3 DNA is TGTGCCAGCAGTTACAACGACAGGAGCTATGGCTACACCTTC.